A selection of T cell receptor beta chains follows, all from one sample in a study of regulatory T cells in long-lasting Graves disease. A single record per CDR3 protein comes from TCRdb applying MiXCR to the multiplex PCR reads. The repertoire holds more than 400,000 distinct CDR3 sequences, with 16% as singletons. These sequences were also reported in another study, on T cells in Graves' hyperthyroidism and ophthalmopathy.

This specimen consisted of peripheral blood mononuclear cells (PBMCs), obtained at new diagnosis, from a patient treated with antithyroid drugs. Every receptor here comes from a woman aged 25 to 45 with Graves disease. Both conserved end residues are part of each CDR3. Fields, in order: D gene, V gene, J gene, clone size, CDR3 protein, CDR3 DNA. The D gene is left open where the match is weak. Size is stated for part of the rows, as once, few or many counts, or as a class when the clone is expanded.

D: -; V: TRBV12-3/TRBV12-4; J: TRBJ2-3; size: many; CDR3: CASSFWQDTDTQYF; DNA: TGTGCCAGCAGTTTTTGGCAGGACACAGATACGCAGTATTTT
D: -; V: TRBV28; J: TRBJ2-1; size: many; CDR3: CASSFGLNNEQFF; DNA: TGTGCCAGCAGCTTCGGCCTGAACAATGAGCAGTTCTTC
D: TRBD1; V: TRBV30; J: TRBJ1-5; size: many; CDR3: CAWSGTVLGPQHF; DNA: TGTGCCTGGTCCGGGACAGTGTTAGGGCCCCAGCATTTT
D: TRBD1; V: TRBV18; J: TRBJ2-7; size: -; CDR3: CASSPLIGQGGSYGQYF; DNA: TGTGCCAGCTCACCTCTTATTGGACAGGGTGGGTCCTACGGGCAGTACTTC
D: TRBD2; V: TRBV15; J: TRBJ2-2; size: -; CDR3: CATSRDPLAGGELFF; DNA: TGTGCCACCAGCAGAGATCCCCTAGCGGGAGGGGAGCTGTTTTTT
D: -; V: TRBV29-1; J: TRBJ1-1; size: few; CDR3: CSIRTGNTEALF; DNA: TGCAGCATTCGGACGGGGAACACTGAAGCTCTCTTT
D: -; V: TRBV11-2; J: TRBJ2-3; size: many; CDR3: CASSWDSSTDTQYF; DNA: TGTGCCAGCAGCTGGGACTCGAGCACAGATACGCAGTATTTT
D: TRBD1; V: TRBV5-1; J: TRBJ2-1; size: -; CDR3: CASSLDGTGDYGEQFF; DNA: TGCGCCAGCAGCTTGGACGGGACAGGGGACTACGGTGAGCAGTTCTTC
D: TRBD2; V: TRBV5-1; J: TRBJ2-2; size: -; CDR3: CASSLAAGVDTGELFF; DNA: TGCGCCAGCAGCTTGGCGGCGGGAGTTGACACCGGGGAGCTGTTTTTT
D: -; V: TRBV2; J: TRBJ2-3; size: -; CDR3: CASSERMSTDTQYF; DNA: TGCGCCAGCAGTGAGCGTATGAGCACAGATACGCAGTATTTT
D: -; V: TRBV19; J: TRBJ2-1; size: few; CDR3: CASSLYRASEQFF; DNA: TGTGCCAGTAGTCTGTACAGGGCTAGTGAGCAGTTCTTC
D: -; V: TRBV7-9; J: TRBJ2-7; size: -; CDR3: CASSPGPAEQYF; DNA: TGTGCCAGCAGCCCTGGGCCCGCCGAGCAGTACTTC
D: -; V: TRBV7-8; J: TRBJ2-7; size: many; CDR3: CASSLALPRDEQYF; DNA: TGTGCCAGCAGCTTAGCCCTCCCTCGGGACGAGCAGTACTTC
D: -; V: TRBV7-2; J: TRBJ1-6; size: many; CDR3: CASTTPYNSPLHF; DNA: TGTGCCAGCACAACACCGTATAATTCACCCCTCCACTTT
D: TRBD1; V: TRBV11-2; J: TRBJ1-4; size: many; CDR3: CASSRTGGLEKLFF; DNA: TGTGCCAGCAGCAGGACAGGGGGCCTTGAAAAACTGTTTTTT
D: -; V: TRBV6-1; J: TRBJ1-6; size: many; CDR3: CACRQGYSPLHF; DNA: TGTGCCTGCCGGCAGGGATATTCACCCCTCCACTTT
D: -; V: TRBV4-1; J: TRBJ1-2; size: -; CDR3: CASSQEGPAGWSDGYTF; DNA: TGCGCCAGCAGCCAAGAGGGGCCCGCAGGTTGGTCCGATGGCTACACCTTC
D: -; V: TRBV12-3/TRBV12-4; J: TRBJ1-2; size: few; CDR3: CASNQYGDKRANYGYTF; DNA: TGTGCCAGCAACCAATACGGGGACAAAAGGGCAAACTATGGCTACACCTTC
D: -; V: TRBV7-8; J: TRBJ2-1; size: -; CDR3: CASSLDARRIEQFF; DNA: TGTGCCAGCAGCTTAGACGCCCGCCGCATTGAGCAGTTCTTC
D: -; V: TRBV6-2/TRBV6-3; J: TRBJ2-1; size: many; CDR3: CASTAQGYNEQFF; DNA: TGTGCCAGCACAGCTCAAGGGTACAATGAGCAGTTCTTC
D: TRBD1; V: TRBV28; J: TRBJ2-4; size: few; CDR3: CASTPGQGYENIQYF; DNA: TGTGCCAGCACTCCGGGACAGGGGTACGAAAACATTCAGTACTTC
D: -; V: TRBV5-6; J: TRBJ2-4; size: -; CDR3: CASSLVGTENIQYF; DNA: TGTGCCAGCAGCTTGGTCGGCACAGAAAACATTCAGTACTTC
D: -; V: TRBV28; J: TRBJ2-5; size: few; CDR3: CASSFTGIRETQYF; DNA: TGTGCCAGCAGTTTTACGGGGATCCGGGAGACCCAGTACTTC
D: -; V: TRBV5-1; J: TRBJ2-3; size: -; CDR3: CASSPTSLKITDTQYF; DNA: TGCGCCAGCAGTCCCACGTCCCTAAAAATCACAGATACGCAGTATTTT
D: -; V: TRBV6-1; J: TRBJ2-5; size: many; CDR3: CASGEREEETQYF; DNA: TGTGCCAGCGGGGAGAGGGAAGAGGAGACCCAGTACTTC
D: TRBD1; V: TRBV20-1; J: TRBJ1-5; size: many; CDR3: CSARTGAPNQPQHF; DNA: TGCAGTGCTAGAACAGGGGCTCCCAATCAGCCCCAGCATTTT
D: -; V: TRBV5-4; J: TRBJ1-2; size: -; CDR3: CASRPRTANYGYTF; DNA: TGTGCCAGCAGACCGCGGACAGCAAACTATGGCTACACCTTC
D: -; V: TRBV6-5; J: TRBJ1-5; size: many; CDR3: CASSYSMTGSSQPQHF; DNA: TGTGCCAGCAGTTACTCGATGACAGGTAGTTCTCAGCCCCAGCATTTT
D: -; V: TRBV19; J: TRBJ1-1; size: few; CDR3: CASSIARPNTEAFF; DNA: TGTGCCAGTAGTATTGCCAGGCCGAACACTGAAGCTTTCTTT
D: -; V: TRBV28; J: TRBJ2-7; size: many; CDR3: CAGSLEGLEQYF; DNA: TGTGCCGGCAGTTTGGAGGGGCTGGAGCAGTACTTC
D: -; V: TRBV2; J: TRBJ1-1; size: many; CDR3: CASSLTLSTEAFF; DNA: TGTGCCAGCAGTCTTACCTTGAGCACTGAAGCTTTCTTT
D: -; V: TRBV6-1; J: TRBJ1-5; size: many; CDR3: CASSELGYSNQPQHF; DNA: TGTGCCAGCAGTGAATTGGGGTATAGCAATCAGCCCCAGCATTTT
D: -; V: TRBV7-6; J: TRBJ2-7; size: few; CDR3: CASSLTDGGWEQYF; DNA: TGTGCCAGCAGCTTAACTGACGGCGGGTGGGAGCAGTACTTC
D: TRBD1; V: TRBV19; J: TRBJ1-1; size: -; CDR3: CASTLPGQVGMNTEAFF; DNA: TGTGCCAGTACCCTTCCTGGACAGGTTGGGATGAACACTGAAGCTTTCTTT
D: TRBD1; V: TRBV20-1; J: TRBJ1-1; size: few; CDR3: CSATSDRDSEAFF; DNA: TGCAGTGCTACCTCCGACCGGGACAGTGAAGCTTTCTTT
D: -; V: TRBV19; J: TRBJ2-2; size: -; CDR3: CASSIRGASGELFF; DNA: TGTGCCAGTAGTATTCGGGGGGCGAGCGGGGAGCTGTTTTTT
D: -; V: TRBV25-1; J: TRBJ2-2; size: few; CDR3: CASSEFKGNTGELFF; DNA: TGTGCCAGCAGTGAATTTAAGGGCAACACCGGGGAGCTGTTTTTT
D: -; V: TRBV30; J: TRBJ2-5; size: many; CDR3: CAWTPDFPETQYF; DNA: TGTGCCTGGACCCCGGACTTCCCAGAGACCCAGTACTTC
D: -; V: TRBV11-2; J: TRBJ2-1; size: many; CDR3: CASSLDRGVDEQFF; DNA: TGTGCCAGCAGCTTAGATCGAGGGGTGGATGAGCAGTTCTTC
D: -; V: TRBV6-9; J: TRBJ2-5; size: few; CDR3: CASSYSPGRRGETQYF; DNA: TGTGCCAGCAGTTACTCTCCGGGACGCCGGGGGGAGACCCAGTACTTC
D: TRBD1; V: TRBV20-1; J: TRBJ2-1; size: few; CDR3: CSARGLTGVYDNEQFF; DNA: TGCAGTGCTAGAGGCCTCACAGGGGTATATGACAATGAGCAGTTCTTC
D: -; V: TRBV27; J: TRBJ2-7; size: -; CDR3: CASSNRDIHYEQYF; DNA: TGTGCCAGCAGTAACCGGGACATCCACTACGAGCAGTACTTC
D: TRBD2; V: TRBV12-3/TRBV12-4; J: TRBJ2-1; size: many; CDR3: CASRPSGSYNEQFF; DNA: TGTGCCAGCCGCCCTAGCGGGAGTTACAATGAGCAGTTCTTC
D: -; V: TRBV20-1; J: TRBJ2-7; size: -; CDR3: CSAEPDPENEQYF; DNA: TGCAGTGCTGAACCGGACCCGGAAAACGAGCAGTACTTC
D: TRBD2; V: TRBV7-7; J: TRBJ2-1; size: few; CDR3: CASSLSLAGGYNEQFF; DNA: TGTGCTAGCAGCCTCTCTTTAGCGGGAGGTTACAATGAGCAGTTCTTC
D: -; V: TRBV19; J: TRBJ1-2; size: -; CDR3: CASSIDRAVRDGYTF; DNA: TGTGCCAGTAGTATAGATCGGGCGGTCCGGGATGGCTACACCTTC